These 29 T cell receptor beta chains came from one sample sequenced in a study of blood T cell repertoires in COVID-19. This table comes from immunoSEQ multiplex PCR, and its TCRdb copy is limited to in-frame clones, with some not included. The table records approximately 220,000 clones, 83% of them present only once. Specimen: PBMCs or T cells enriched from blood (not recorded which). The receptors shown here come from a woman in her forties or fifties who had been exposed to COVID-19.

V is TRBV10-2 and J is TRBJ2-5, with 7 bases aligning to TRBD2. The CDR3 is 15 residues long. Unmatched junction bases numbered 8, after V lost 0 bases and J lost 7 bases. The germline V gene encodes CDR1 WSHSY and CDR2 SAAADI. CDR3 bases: TGCGCCAGCAGTGAGTCGCAAGGCGGGGAGGGGACCCAGTACTTC. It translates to CASSESQGGEGTQYF.

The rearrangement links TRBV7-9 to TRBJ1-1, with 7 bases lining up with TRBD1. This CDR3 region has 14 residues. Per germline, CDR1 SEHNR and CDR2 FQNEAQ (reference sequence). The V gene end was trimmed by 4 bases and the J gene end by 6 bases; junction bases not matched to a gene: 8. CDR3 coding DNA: TGTGCCAGCAGCTGGAGGGGTACAGGGGCTGAAGCTTTCTTT. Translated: CASSWRGTGAEAFF.

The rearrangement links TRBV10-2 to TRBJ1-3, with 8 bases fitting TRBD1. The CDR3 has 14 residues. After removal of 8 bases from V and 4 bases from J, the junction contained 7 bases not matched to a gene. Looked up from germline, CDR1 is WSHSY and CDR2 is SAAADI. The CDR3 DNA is TGCGCCAGCGCTGACACAGGGGGAGGAAACACCATATATTTT. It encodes CASADTGGGNTIYF.

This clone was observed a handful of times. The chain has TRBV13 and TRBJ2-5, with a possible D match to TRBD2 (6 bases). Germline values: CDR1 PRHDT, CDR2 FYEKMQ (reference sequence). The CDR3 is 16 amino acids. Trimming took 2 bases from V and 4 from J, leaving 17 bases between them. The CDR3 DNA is TGTGCCAGCAGCTTACGTGCAGGGAGGATGGGAGAGACCCAGTACTTC. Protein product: CASSLRAGRMGETQYF.

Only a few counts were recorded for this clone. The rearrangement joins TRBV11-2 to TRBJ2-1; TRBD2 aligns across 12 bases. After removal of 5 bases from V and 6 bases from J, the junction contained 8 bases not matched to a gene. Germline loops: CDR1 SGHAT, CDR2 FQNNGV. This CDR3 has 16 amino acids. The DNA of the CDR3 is TGTGCCAGCAGCCTTAGACTAGCGGGGGTGGTCAATGAGCAGTTCTTC. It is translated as CASSLRLAGVVNEQFF.

CDR3 loop: CASRPREPYNSPLHF. The CDR3 DNA is TGTGCCAGCAGACCCCGGGAGCCCTATAATTCACCCCTCCACTTT. The chain links TRBV28 to TRBJ1-6; D ambiguous. The germline V and J ends were trimmed by 6 bases and 2 bases, with 11 bases remaining between them. CDR3 length equals 15 residues. Germline loops: CDR1 MDHEN, CDR2 SYDVKM.

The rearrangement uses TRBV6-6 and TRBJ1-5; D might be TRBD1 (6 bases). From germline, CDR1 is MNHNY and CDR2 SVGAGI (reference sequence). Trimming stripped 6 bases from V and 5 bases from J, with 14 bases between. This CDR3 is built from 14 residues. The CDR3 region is CASRPSQGDQPQHF. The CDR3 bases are TGTGCCAGCAGGCCATCACAGGGAGATCAGCCCCAGCATTTT.

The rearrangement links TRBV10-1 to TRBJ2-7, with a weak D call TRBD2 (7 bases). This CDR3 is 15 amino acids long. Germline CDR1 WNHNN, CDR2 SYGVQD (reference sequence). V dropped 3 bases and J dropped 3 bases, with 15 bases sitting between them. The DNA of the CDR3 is TGCGCCAGCAGTGAAGGCGAGGGGGGGCACTACGAGCAGTACTTC. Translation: CASSEGEGGHYEQYF.

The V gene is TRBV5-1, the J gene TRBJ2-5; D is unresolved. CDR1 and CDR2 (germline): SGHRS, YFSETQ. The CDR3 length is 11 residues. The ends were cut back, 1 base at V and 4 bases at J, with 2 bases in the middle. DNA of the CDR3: TGCGCCAGCAGCTTGCGAGAGACCCAGTACTTC. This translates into CASSLRETQYF.

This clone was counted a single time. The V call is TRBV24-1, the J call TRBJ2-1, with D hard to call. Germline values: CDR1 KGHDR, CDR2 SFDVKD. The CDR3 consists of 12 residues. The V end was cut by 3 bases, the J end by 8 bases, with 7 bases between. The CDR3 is CATSDRPYEQFF. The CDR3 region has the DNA TGTGCCACCAGTGATCGTCCCTATGAGCAGTTCTTC.

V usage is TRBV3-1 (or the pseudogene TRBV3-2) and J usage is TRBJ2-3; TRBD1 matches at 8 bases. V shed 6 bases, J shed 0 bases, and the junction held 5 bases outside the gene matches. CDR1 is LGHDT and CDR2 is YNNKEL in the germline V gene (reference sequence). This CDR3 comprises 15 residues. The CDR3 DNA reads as TGTGCCAGCAGGCCTAACAGGGGGAGCACAGATACGCAGTATTTT. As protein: CASRPNRGSTDTQYF.

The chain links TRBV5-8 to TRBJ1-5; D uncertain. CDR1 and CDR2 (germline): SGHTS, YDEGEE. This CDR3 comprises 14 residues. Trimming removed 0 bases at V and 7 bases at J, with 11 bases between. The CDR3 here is CASSLDSLKQPQHF. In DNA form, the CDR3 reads TGTGCCAGCAGCTTGGACAGTCTGAAGCAGCCCCAGCATTTT.

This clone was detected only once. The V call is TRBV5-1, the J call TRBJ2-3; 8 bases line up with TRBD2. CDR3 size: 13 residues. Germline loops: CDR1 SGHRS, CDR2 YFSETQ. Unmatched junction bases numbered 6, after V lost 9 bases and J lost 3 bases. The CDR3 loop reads CATQRGLTDTQYF. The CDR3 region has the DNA TGCGCCACCCAGCGGGGGTTAACAGATACGCAGTATTTT.

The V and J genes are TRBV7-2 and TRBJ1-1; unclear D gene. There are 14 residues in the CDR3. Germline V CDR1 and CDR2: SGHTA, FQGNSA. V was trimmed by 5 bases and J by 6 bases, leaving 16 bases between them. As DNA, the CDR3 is TGTGCCAGCAGCCGGATCTCGGGGAGCCCTGAAGCTTTCTTT. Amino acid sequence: CASSRISGSPEAFF.

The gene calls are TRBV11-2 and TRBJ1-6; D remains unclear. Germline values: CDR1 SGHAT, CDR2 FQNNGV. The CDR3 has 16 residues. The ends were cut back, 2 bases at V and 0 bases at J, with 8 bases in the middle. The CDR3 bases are TGTGCCAGCAGCTTATACTCCCGCTCCTATAATTCACCCCTCCACTTT. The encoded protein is CASSLYSRSYNSPLHF. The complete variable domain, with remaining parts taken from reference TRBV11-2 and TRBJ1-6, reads EAGVAQSPRYKIIEKRQSVAFWCNPISGHATLYWYQQILGQGPKLLIQFQNNGVVDDSQLPKDRFSAERLKGVDSTLKIQPAKLEDSAVYLCASSLYSRSYNSPLHFGNGTRLTVT.

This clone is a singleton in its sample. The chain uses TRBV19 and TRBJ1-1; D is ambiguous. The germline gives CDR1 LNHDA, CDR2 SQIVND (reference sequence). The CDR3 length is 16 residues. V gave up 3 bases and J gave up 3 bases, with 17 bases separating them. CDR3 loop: CASSIRTPSGDTEAFF. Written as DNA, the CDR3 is TGTGCCAGTAGTATTAGGACGCCTTCCGGGGACACTGAAGCTTTCTTT.

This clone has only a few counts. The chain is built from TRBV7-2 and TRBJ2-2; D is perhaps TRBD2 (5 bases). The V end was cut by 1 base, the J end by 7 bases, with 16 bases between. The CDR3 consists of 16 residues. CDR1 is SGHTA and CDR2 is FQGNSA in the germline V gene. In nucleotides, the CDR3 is TGTGCCAGCAGCTTAGTCGCTACCCGGGGTAACGGGGAGCTGTTTTTT. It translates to CASSLVATRGNGELFF.

The CDR3 DNA follows: TGTGCCATCAGTGAGTCCCGGACAGTTAACTATGGCTACACCTTC. Amino acids: CAISESRTVNYGYTF. V and J are TRBV10-3 and TRBJ1-2, with D possibly matching TRBD1 (6 bases). Germline-derived CDR1 and CDR2 are ENHRY and SYGVKD. V dropped 0 bases and J dropped 1 base, with 9 bases sitting between them. This CDR3 has 15 amino acids.

For the CDR3, the DNA is TGTGCCAGCTCATCTTACAGGGATTCACCCCTCCACTTT. The encoded protein is CASSSYRDSPLHF. This chain uses TRBV18 with TRBJ1-6; tentatively, D is TRBD1 (6 bases). Between the trimmed V and J ends, which lost 5 bases and 8 bases, there was a span of 10 bases. Germline V gives CDR1 KGHSH, CDR2 LQKENI. The CDR3 is 13 residues long.

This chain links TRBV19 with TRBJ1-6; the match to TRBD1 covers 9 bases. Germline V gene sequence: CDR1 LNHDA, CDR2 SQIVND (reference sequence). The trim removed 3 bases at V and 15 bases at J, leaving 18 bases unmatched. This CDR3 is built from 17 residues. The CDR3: CASSINPGQGTHKRLHF. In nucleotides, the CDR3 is TGTGCCAGTAGTATCAACCCAGGACAGGGGACGCATAAGCGCCTCCACTTT.

The CDR3 nucleotides read TGTGCTAGTGGTTTGGGTTCAGGGGGCCCCTACGAGCAGTACTTC. This gives the protein CASGLGSGGPYEQYF. The J gene is TRBJ2-7, the V gene TRBV12-5; 8 bases align to TRBD1. Trimming cost V 1 base and J 2 bases; bases outside gene matches: 4. The CDR3 contains 15 residues. CDR1 and CDR2 (germline): LGHNT, FRNRAP.

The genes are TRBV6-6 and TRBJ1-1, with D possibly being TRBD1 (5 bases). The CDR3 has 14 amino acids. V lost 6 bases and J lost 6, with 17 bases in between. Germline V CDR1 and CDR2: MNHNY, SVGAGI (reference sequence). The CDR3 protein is CASRGQTASAEAFF. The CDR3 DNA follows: TGTGCCAGCAGAGGGCAGACAGCCAGCGCTGAAGCTTTCTTT.

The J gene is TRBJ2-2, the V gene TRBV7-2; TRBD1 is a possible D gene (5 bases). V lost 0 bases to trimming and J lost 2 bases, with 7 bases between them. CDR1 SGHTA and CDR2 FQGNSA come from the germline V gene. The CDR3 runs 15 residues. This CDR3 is CASSLARGNTGELFF. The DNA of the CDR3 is TGTGCCAGCAGCTTAGCAAGGGGTAACACCGGGGAGCTGTTTTTT. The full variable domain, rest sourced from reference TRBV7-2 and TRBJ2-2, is GAGVSQSPSNKVTEKGKDVELRCDPISGHTALYWYRQSLGQGLEFLIYFQGNSAPDKSGLPSDRFSAERTGGSVSTLTIQRTQQEDSAVYLCASSLARGNTGELFFGEGSRLTVL.

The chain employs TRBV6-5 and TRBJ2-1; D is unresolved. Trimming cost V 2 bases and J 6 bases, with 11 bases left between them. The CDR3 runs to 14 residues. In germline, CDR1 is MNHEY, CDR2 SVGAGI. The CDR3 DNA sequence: TGTGCCAGCAGTTACAGTCCCAGCGTCAATGAGCAGTTCTTC. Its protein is CASSYSPSVNEQFF.

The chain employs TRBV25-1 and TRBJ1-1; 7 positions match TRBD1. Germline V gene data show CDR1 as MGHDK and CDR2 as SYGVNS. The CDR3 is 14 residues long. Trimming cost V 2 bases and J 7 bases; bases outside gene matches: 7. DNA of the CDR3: TGTGCCAGCAGTGAAGTTGGAGACAGGGATGAAGCTTTCTTT. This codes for CASSEVGDRDEAFF.

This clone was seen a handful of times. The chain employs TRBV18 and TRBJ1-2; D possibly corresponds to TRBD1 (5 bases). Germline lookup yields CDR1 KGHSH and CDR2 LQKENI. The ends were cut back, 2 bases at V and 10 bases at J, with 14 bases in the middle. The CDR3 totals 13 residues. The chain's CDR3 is CASSPGPQGAYTF. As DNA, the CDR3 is TGTGCCAGCTCACCAGGGCCCCAGGGTGCCTACACCTTC.

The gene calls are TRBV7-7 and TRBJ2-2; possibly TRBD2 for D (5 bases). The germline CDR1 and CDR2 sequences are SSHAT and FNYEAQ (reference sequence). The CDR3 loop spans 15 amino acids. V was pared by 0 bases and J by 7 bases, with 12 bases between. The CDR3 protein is CASSLAGRGGGELFF. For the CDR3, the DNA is TGTGCCAGCAGCTTAGCCGGACGGGGTGGCGGGGAGCTGTTTTTT.

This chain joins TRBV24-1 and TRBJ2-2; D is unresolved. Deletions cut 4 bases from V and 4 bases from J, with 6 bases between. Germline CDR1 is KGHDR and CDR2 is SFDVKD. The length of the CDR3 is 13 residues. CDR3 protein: CATSEAGTGELFF. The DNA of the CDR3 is TGTGCCACCAGTGAGGCAGGCACCGGGGAGCTGTTTTTT.

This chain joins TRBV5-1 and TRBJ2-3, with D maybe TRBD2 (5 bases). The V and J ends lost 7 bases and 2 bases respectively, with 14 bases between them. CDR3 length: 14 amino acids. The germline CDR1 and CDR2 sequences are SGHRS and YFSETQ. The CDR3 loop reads CASGIGGATDTQYF. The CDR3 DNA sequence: TGCGCCAGCGGTATTGGAGGTGCCACAGATACGCAGTATTTT.